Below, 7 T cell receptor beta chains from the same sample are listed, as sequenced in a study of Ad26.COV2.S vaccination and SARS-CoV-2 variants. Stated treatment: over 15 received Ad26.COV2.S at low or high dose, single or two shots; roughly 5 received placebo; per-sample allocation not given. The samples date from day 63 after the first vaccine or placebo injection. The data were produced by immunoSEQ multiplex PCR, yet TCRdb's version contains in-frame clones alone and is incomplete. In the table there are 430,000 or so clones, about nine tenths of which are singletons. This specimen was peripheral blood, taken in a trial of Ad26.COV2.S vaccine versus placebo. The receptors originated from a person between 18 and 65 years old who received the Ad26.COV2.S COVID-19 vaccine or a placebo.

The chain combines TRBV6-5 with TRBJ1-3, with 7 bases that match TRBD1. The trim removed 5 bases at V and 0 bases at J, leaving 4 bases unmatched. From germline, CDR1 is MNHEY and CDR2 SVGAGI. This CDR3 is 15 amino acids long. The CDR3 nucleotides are TGTGCCAGCAGTAGGACAGGCATCTCTGGAAACACCATATATTTT. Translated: CASSRTGISGNTIYF.

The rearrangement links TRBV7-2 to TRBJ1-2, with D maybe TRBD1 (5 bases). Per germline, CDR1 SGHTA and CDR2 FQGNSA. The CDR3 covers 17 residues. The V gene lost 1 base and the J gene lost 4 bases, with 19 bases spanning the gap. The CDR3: CASSLVAGTGPLYGYTF. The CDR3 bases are TGTGCCAGCAGCTTAGTAGCGGGAACGGGACCCCTCTATGGCTACACCTTC.

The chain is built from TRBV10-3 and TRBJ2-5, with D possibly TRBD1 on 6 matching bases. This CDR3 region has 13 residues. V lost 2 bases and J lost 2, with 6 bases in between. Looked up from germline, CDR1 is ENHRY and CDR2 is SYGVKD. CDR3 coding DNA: TGTGCCATCAGTGAGAGGGGGCAAGAGACCCAGTACTTC. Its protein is CAISERGQETQYF.

CDR3 sequence: CASSRLGPTGELFF. In nucleotides, the CDR3 is TGTGCCAGCAGTAGACTAGGCCCCACCGGGGAGCTGTTTTTT. The chain carries TRBV2 and TRBJ2-2; weak D call: TRBD2 (6 bases). V was pared by 5 bases and J by 4 bases, with 11 bases between. The germline V gene encodes CDR1 SNHLY and CDR2 FYNNEI. The CDR3 sequence is 14 residues long.

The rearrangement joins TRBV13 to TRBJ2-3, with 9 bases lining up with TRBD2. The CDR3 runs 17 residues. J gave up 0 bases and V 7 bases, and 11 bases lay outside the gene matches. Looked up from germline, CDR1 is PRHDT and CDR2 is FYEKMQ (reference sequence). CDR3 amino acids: CASKELAGKPSTDTQYF. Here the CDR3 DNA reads TGTGCCAGCAAGGAACTAGCGGGTAAACCTAGCACAGATACGCAGTATTTT.

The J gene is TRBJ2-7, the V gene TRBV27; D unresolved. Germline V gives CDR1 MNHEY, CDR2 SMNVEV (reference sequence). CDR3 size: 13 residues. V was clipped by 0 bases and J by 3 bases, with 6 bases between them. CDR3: CASSLSAYYEQYF. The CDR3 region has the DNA TGTGCCAGCAGTTTATCGGCCTACTACGAGCAGTACTTC.

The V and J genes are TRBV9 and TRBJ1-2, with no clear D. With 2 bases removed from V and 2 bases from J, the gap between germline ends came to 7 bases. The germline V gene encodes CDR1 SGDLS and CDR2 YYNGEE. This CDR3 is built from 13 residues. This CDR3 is CASSVNTNYGYTF. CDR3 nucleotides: TGTGCCAGCAGCGTGAACACCAACTATGGCTACACCTTC. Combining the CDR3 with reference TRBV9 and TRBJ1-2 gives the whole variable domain DSGVTQTPKHLITATGQRVTLRCSPRSGDLSVYWYQQSLDQGLQFLIQYYNGEERAKGNILERFSAQQFPDLHSELNLSSLELGDSALYFCASSVNTNYGYTFGSGTRLTVV.